The 23 T cell receptor beta chains given below trace back to one sample, sequenced in a study of OX40 agonist ivuxolimab in advanced cancers. Sequenced by immunoSEQ multiplex PCR; TCRdb stores in-frame clones only, minus some. The sample gives tens of thousands of clones, more than 75% of which show up once; approximately 1% is in the top ten. Material: CD4+ or CD8+ T cells sorted from blood, obtained in a trial of the OX40 agonist ivuxolimab. The receptors come from an adult with an advanced solid tumor such as melanoma, head and neck, liver or kidney cancer.

The J gene is TRBJ2-3, the V gene TRBV28; 13 bases are shared with TRBD2. With V trimmed by 5 bases and J by 6 bases, 5 bases remained unmatched. Germline V gene lookup returns CDR1 MDHEN and CDR2 SYDVKM. The CDR3 consists of 15 residues. The CDR3 spells CASSGLAGAFDTQYF. The CDR3 DNA reads TGTGCCAGCAGTGGACTAGCGGGAGCCTTTGATACGCAGTATTTT.

There are a few counts of this clone. The genes are TRBV5-6 and TRBJ1-5; D uncertain. The ends were cut back, 0 bases at V and 5 bases at J, with 6 bases in the middle. The CDR3 runs 13 residues. Germline loops: CDR1 SGHDT, CDR2 YYEEEE. CDR3 nucleotide sequence: TGTGCCAGCAGCTTGGCCCAAGATCAGCCCCAGCATTTT. It encodes CASSLAQDQPQHF.

This chain connects TRBV4-2 to TRBJ1-3; the D is unclear. V lost 0 bases and J 4 bases, leaving 13 bases between the germline ends. CDR1 and CDR2 from the germline V gene are LGHNA and YNFKEQ. This CDR3 spans 16 amino acids. The CDR3 reads CASSQDLASGGNTIYF. The CDR3 DNA reads TGTGCCAGCAGCCAAGATTTGGCCTCTGGGGGAAACACCATATATTTT.

V is TRBV5-1 and J is TRBJ1-3; 8 nucleotides match TRBD1. V lost 4 bases and J lost 8; bases outside the gene matches: 8. The germline V gene has CDR1 SGHRS and CDR2 YFSETQ. CDR3 size: 14 residues. The CDR3 sequence: CASSPMTGADTIYF. CDR3 DNA: TGCGCCAGCAGCCCGATGACAGGGGCCGACACCATATATTTT.

This sequence joins TRBV5-1 and TRBJ1-2; 8 bases fit TRBD1. The trim removed 7 bases at V and 8 bases at J, leaving 13 bases unmatched. CDR3 size: 14 residues. Germline CDR1 and CDR2: SGHRS and YFSETQ. CDR3: CASSPDRDGRGYTF. CDR3 nucleotide sequence: TGCGCCAGCTCTCCGGACAGGGATGGTAGAGGCTACACCTTC.

The chain's CDR3 is CASSWHSSSGRTPYNEQFF. The CDR3 DNA reads as TGTGCCAGCAGCTGGCACTCTAGTTCAGGGAGAACCCCTTACAATGAGCAGTTCTTC. This chain connects TRBV7-9 to TRBJ2-1; D tentatively fits TRBD1 or TRBD2 (5 bases each). The CDR3 consists of 19 residues. V was pared by 4 bases and J by 4 bases, with 26 bases between. Looked up from germline, CDR1 is SEHNR and CDR2 is FQNEAQ (reference sequence).

J is TRBJ1-1 and V is TRBV7-2; D gene uncertain. Germline CDR1 reads SGHTA; CDR2 reads FQGNSA. The CDR3 consists of 16 residues. Trimming pared 5 bases from V and 4 bases from J, leaving 20 bases between. Written as DNA, the CDR3 is TGTGCCAGCAGCCCGCGGCCCCCCTGGGAGGGCACTGAAGCTTTCTTT. Encoded protein: CASSPRPPWEGTEAFF.

The chain joins TRBV7-8 to TRBJ2-3; 8 bases map to TRBD2. This CDR3 spans 16 amino acids. V shed 5 bases, J shed 3 bases, and the junction held 10 bases outside the gene matches. The germline CDR1 and CDR2 sequences are SGHVS and FQNEAQ. The CDR3 protein is CASSDLLAVLTDTQYF. The CDR3 DNA reads TGTGCCAGCAGCGACCTACTAGCGGTTCTTACAGATACGCAGTATTTT.

This clone was seen more than once but under ten times. The chain couples TRBV14 to TRBJ1-1, with D possibly TRBD1 on 5 matching bases. The CDR3 has 13 amino acids. The germline CDR1 and CDR2 sequences are SGHDN and FVKESK. Deletions cut 4 bases from V and 1 base from J, with 7 bases between. For the CDR3, the DNA is TGTGCCAGCAGCCGACAGACGAACACTGAAGCTTTCTTT. It is translated as CASSRQTNTEAFF.

The chain combines TRBV9 with TRBJ2-1; D possibly corresponds to TRBD2 (6 bases). V lost 0 bases and J lost 2, with 9 bases in between. The CDR3 extends over 15 amino acids. The germline V gene encodes CDR1 SGDLS and CDR2 YYNGEE. CDR3 loop: CASSVGDSTYNEQFF. The CDR3 DNA reads as TGTGCCAGCAGCGTAGGGGACTCAACCTACAATGAGCAGTTCTTC.

The chain uses TRBV7-8 and TRBJ2-7, with TRBD2 matching over 12 bases. The CDR3 extends over 17 amino acids. J lost 3 bases, V lost 6 bases, and 12 bases had no gene match. Germline CDR1 and CDR2: SGHVS and FQNEAQ. The DNA for the CDR3 is TGTGCCAGCAGTCATCGACTAGCGGGAGAAGAGGGCTACGAGCAGTACTTC. This translates into CASSHRLAGEEGYEQYF.

The chain recombines TRBV28 with TRBJ2-7, with TRBD2 matching over 13 bases. After removal of 5 bases from V and 9 bases from J, the junction contained 19 bases not matched to a gene. The length of the CDR3 is 18 residues. Germline values: CDR1 MDHEN, CDR2 SYDVKM. CDR3 sequence reads: CASSARQGTSGRAPWQYF. The CDR3 DNA is TGTGCCAGCAGTGCGCGACAGGGTACTAGCGGGAGGGCACCGTGGCAGTACTTC.

The rearrangement joins TRBV6-4 to TRBJ2-7, with D unclear. V lost 3 bases and J 2 bases, leaving 11 bases between the germline ends. The CDR3 contains 14 residues. Germline loops: CDR1 MRHNA, CDR2 SNTAGT. The CDR3 DNA reads TGTGCCAGCAGTGATGAGCACTCACCCTACGAGCAGTACTTC. This translates into CASSDEHSPYEQYF.

This sequence joins TRBV11-2 and TRBJ2-1; no clear D gene. The CDR3 sequence is 13 residues long. V was clipped by 1 base and J by 7 bases, with 8 bases between them. Germline V gene sequence: CDR1 SGHAT, CDR2 FQNNGV. The chain's CDR3 is CASSLGAENEQFF. CDR3 nucleotide sequence: TGTGCCAGCAGCTTAGGGGCAGAAAATGAGCAGTTCTTC.

The rearrangement links TRBV11-3 to TRBJ1-5, with 9 bases fitting TRBD1. The germline V gene encodes CDR1 SGHNT and CDR2 YENEEA. Trimming removed 5 bases from V and 8 bases from J; junction bases left unmatched: 10. The CDR3 sequence is 15 residues long. CDR3 DNA sequence: TGTGCCAGCAGCCGCAACAGGGGGCACTACGAGCCCCAGCATTTT. Translating gives CASSRNRGHYEPQHF.

The genes are TRBV19 and TRBJ2-1; 9 nucleotides match TRBD1. In germline, CDR1 is LNHDA, CDR2 SQIVND (reference sequence). V was pared by 3 bases and J by 8 bases, with 11 bases of the junction left unmatched. The CDR3 covers 16 residues. CDR3 residues: CASSMGYRDRVDEQFF. The CDR3 DNA is TGTGCCAGTAGTATGGGCTACCGGGACAGGGTCGATGAGCAGTTCTTC.

The genes are TRBV21-1 and TRBJ1-1; the table's D call, TRBD1, was not checked against the DNA. TRBV21-1 constitutes a pseudogene. The CDR3 covers 17 residues. This CDR3 is CASSPSIDGATNTEAFF. The CDR3 region has the DNA TGTGCCAGCAGCCCCTCTATTGATGGGGCGACGAACACTGAAGCTTTCTTT.

CDR3 amino acids: CASSLTGQKLGYGYTF. Here the CDR3 DNA reads TGCGCCAGCAGCTTAACGGGACAAAAATTAGGCTATGGCTACACCTTC. The chain combines TRBV5-1 with TRBJ1-2; D is possibly TRBD1 (6 bases). This CDR3 is built from 16 residues. V was pared by 2 bases and J by 4 bases, with 18 bases between. CDR1 SGHRS and CDR2 YFSETQ come from the germline V gene.

The rearrangement links TRBV7-2 to TRBJ2-7, with no clear D. Trimming took 1 base from V and 6 from J, leaving 7 bases between them. CDR1 is SGHTA and CDR2 is FQGNSA in the germline V gene. This CDR3 has 12 residues. The CDR3 coding sequence is TGTGCCAGCAGCTTAGATGGCGGCGAGCAGTACTTC. It specifies CASSLDGGEQYF.

The chain combines TRBV7-2 with TRBJ2-7; 8 nucleotides agree with TRBD2. Germline CDR1 reads SGHTA; CDR2 reads FQGNSA. There are 15 residues in the CDR3. V shed 4 bases, J shed 2 bases, and the junction held 7 bases outside the gene matches. The DNA of the CDR3 is TGTGCCAGCAGCTCCAGCGGGAGCTCCACCTACGAGCAGTACTTC. It codes for CASSSSGSSTYEQYF.

The genes are TRBV4-2 and TRBJ1-3; 9 positions match TRBD1. The CDR3 totals 15 residues. Per germline, CDR1 LGHNA and CDR2 YNFKEQ. With V trimmed by 5 bases and J by 0 bases, 2 bases remained unmatched. The CDR3 sequence is CASSYRGPSGNTIYF. The CDR3 DNA is TGTGCCAGCAGCTACAGGGGGCCCTCTGGAAACACCATATATTTT.

The CDR3 sequence is CASSPPTGGPYNEQFF. In DNA form, the CDR3 reads TGTGCCAGCAGCCCCCCCACGGGGGGACCCTACAATGAGCAGTTCTTC. The chain links TRBV7-2 to TRBJ2-1; 7 bases align to TRBD2. Germline-derived CDR1 and CDR2 are SGHTA and FQGNSA. Germline trimming cut 5 bases from V and 2 bases from J; bases unmatched to any gene: 9. This CDR3 region has 16 residues.

The rearrangement uses TRBV5-1 and TRBJ2-3; D is undetermined. Deletions cut 0 bases from V and 2 bases from J, with 13 bases between. This CDR3 contains 16 residues. Germline V gives CDR1 SGHRS, CDR2 YFSETQ. The CDR3 protein is CASSLEPVLYTDTQYF. CDR3 nucleotide sequence: TGCGCCAGCAGCTTGGAGCCGGTTCTCTACACAGATACGCAGTATTTT.